The present TCR beta chain was sequenced within a study of blood T cell repertoires in COVID-19. Study as a whole: T cells, B-cell-depleted T cells, or PBMCs supplied cDNA or gDNA.

TCRdb keeps only in-frame clones here, not all; method: immunoSEQ multiplex PCR. The data show about 150,000 clones, 70% to 90% seen once. Deletions cut 4 bases from V and 4 bases from J, with 26 bases between. CDR3 size: 18 residues. Germline V lookup: CDR1 SGHKS, CDR2 YYEKEE (reference sequence). Those enrolled in Seattle joined during active infection and were followed longitudinally afterward. The sample comprised peripheral blood. This rearrangement joins TRBV5-5 to TRBJ2-5; tentatively, D is TRBD1 (8 bases). The receptor comes from a woman aged 55-70 years with COVID-19, enrolled during active disease. CDR3 loop: CASSPPYGQGGPRETQYF. The CDR3, as DNA: TGTGCCAGCAGCCCGCCCTACGGACAGGGAGGGCCAAGAGAGACCCAGTACTTC. Full variable domain (rest looked up from reference TRBV5-5 and TRBJ2-5): DAGVTQSPTHLIKTRGQQVTLRCSPISGHKSVSWYQQVLGQGPQFIFQYYEKEERGRGNFPDRFSARQFPNYSSELNVNALLLGDSALYLCASSPPYGQGGPRETQYFGPGTRLLVL.